The TCR beta chain under discussion was sequenced for a study of control samples from healthy donors and cancer patients. The table came from immunoSEQ multiplex PCR; TCRdb's copy has only in-frame clones and leaves some out. The sample holds roughly 43,000 clones, roughly 94% seen once. The CDR3 is 13 residues long. V shed 2 bases and J shed 2 bases, with 10 bases lying between them. The germline V gene encodes CDR1 SQVTM and CDR2 ANQGSEA. The sequenced material came from blood. The clonotype was recovered from a man aged 60-69 years in good health. This chain joins TRBV29-1 and TRBJ2-7; maybe TRBD2 (5 bases). CDR3 amino acids: CSVEIASTYEQYF. The CDR3 nucleotides are TGCAGCGTTGAAATAGCGTCTACCTACGAGCAGTACTTC.